This T cell receptor beta chain was captured in a study of T cell responses to AZD1222 COVID-19 vaccine. Profiling relied on immunoSEQ multiplex PCR, and the TCRdb table lists in-frame clones only, not all of them. The sample has roughly 140,000 clones; around nine tenths are singletons. V was trimmed by 1 base and J by 8 bases, leaving 12 bases between them. In germline, CDR1 is SGHTA, CDR2 FQGNSA. The CDR3 has 15 residues. Source: peripheral blood, taken on day 0 of AZD1222 vaccination. The chain joins TRBV7-2 to TRBJ1-6; tentatively, D is TRBD1 (5 bases). The sequence was obtained from an adult in good health. CDR3 sequence (DNA): TGTGCCAGCAGCTTAGTACAGGCCCATGATTCACCCCTCCACTTT. Protein sequence: CASSLVQAHDSPLHF.